The clone carrying this TCR beta chain was picked up one time. The time point here: blood from clinic visit 5 months post-surgery; TSC patient then seizure free. Surgery cases with the highest brain T cell transcript signatures were chosen for sequencing. Before surgery, patients took at least one anti-epileptic drug. Clones were read by immunoSEQ multiplex PCR, and TCRdb kept only the in-frame ones, dropping some. The sample contains about 350,000 clones, roughly 92% of which appear only once. This record comes from a study of brain T cells in children with intractable seizures. V lost 4 bases and J lost 5; bases outside the gene matches: 11. The CDR3 length is 17 residues. CDR1 is LNHDA, CDR2 SQIVND, per germline (reference sequence).

Material: peripheral blood, obtained 4 to 5 months after surgery. The TCR originated in a boy less than two years old with tuberous sclerosis and intractable seizures. The rearrangement uses TRBV19 and TRBJ2-2; 9 bases are a match to TRBD2. CDR3 DNA sequence: TGTGCCAGTAGTAGAGCGGGAGGTCGCCGGGTAACCGGGGAGCTGTTTTTT. As protein: CASSRAGGRRVTGELFF.